This T cell receptor (beta chain) was identified during a study of shared clonotypes between healthy human individuals. The V gene's germline CDR1 is MDHEN and CDR2 SYDVKM. CDR3 length equals 17 residues. Trimming took 5 bases from V and 1 from J, leaving 20 bases between them. Clones were sequenced by immunoSEQ multiplex PCR, and TCRdb holds only the in-frame ones, with some missing. Of some 550,000 clones listed, roughly 97% are singletons. Sequences were obtained from naive CD4+ T cells sorted from blood. As to subset: CD45RA+ positively selected. V is TRBV28 and J is TRBJ1-1, with D hard to call. This TCR came from a woman between 25 and 40 years old in good health. CDR3 sequence (DNA): TGTGCCAGCAGTCCGTCGGCAAGCAGTTTAAGGAACACTGAAGCTTTCTTT. This translates into CASSPSASSLRNTEAFF.